This T cell receptor (beta chain) was retrieved from a study of blood T cells in healthy people across ages. On this clonotype: One end of the junction does not line up with germline, which may come from a read error.

Germline loops: CDR1 LGHDT, CDR2 YNNKEL (reference sequence). The CDR3 covers 12 residues. Through a sample-barcoded 5' primer and a J-beta primer mix, a second PCR was run for about 6 to 11 cycles. MiXCR, run by TCRdb on the 5' RACE reads, gives a single entry per CDR3 protein. The sample holds hundreds of thousands of distinct CDR3 sequences, about 30% seen once. The source of this sequence is a woman aged 80 or over in good health. Sequences were obtained from blood. The V call is TRBV3-1, the J call TRBJ2-3; D remains ambiguous. The CDR3 loop reads CASSRSTDAQYF. Here the CDR3 DNA reads TGTGCCAGCAGTCGTAGCACAGATGCGCAGTATTTT.